These 15 T cell receptor beta chains came from one sample sequenced in a study of identical twins. TCRdb recomputed calls from the 5' RACE reads with MiXCR, one row per CDR3 protein. Here the sample spans 300,000 or so distinct CDR3 sequences, roughly 8.6% being singletons. These data were also filed under a second study, of yellow fever vaccine responses in identical twins.

The source material was CD8+ T cells sorted from blood. The receptors stem from a woman aged 18-29 years in good health.

The chain links TRBV24-1 to TRBJ2-3; 11 bases line up with TRBD2. V shed 2 bases, J shed 5 bases, and the junction held 11 bases outside the gene matches. The germline CDR1 and CDR2 sequences are KGHDR and SFDVKD. The CDR3 runs to 18 residues. The CDR3: CATSDYTYSGRAEDTQYF. CDR3 nucleotides: TGTGCCACCAGTGATTATACCTATAGCGGGAGGGCCGAAGATACGCAGTATTTT.

Of note for this clonotype: Since no conserved phenylalanine or tryptophan closes the CDR3, a read error is the likely cause. This chain uses TRBV12-3 or TRBV12-4 with TRBJ2-7; D remains ambiguous. V was shortened by 6 bases and J by 5 bases, with 14 bases between the two germline ends. The CDR3 contains 13 residues. The CDR3 DNA is TGTGCCAGCAGAACCACGAACCGGGACGAGCAGTACCTC. This sequence encodes CASRTTNRDEQYL.

The gene calls are TRBV15 and TRBJ1-5; possibly TRBD1 for D (6 bases). Germline V gene sequence: CDR1 LNHNV, CDR2 YYDKDF (reference sequence). V lost 6 bases and J 9 bases, leaving 9 bases between the germline ends. The length of the CDR3 is 11 residues. CDR3 nucleotides: TGTGCCACCAGGGGGGCAGGGCCCCAGCATTTT. It translates to CATRGAGPQHF. Complete variable domain (other parts from reference TRBV15 and TRBJ1-5): DAMVIQNPRYQVTQFGKPVTLSCSQTLNHNVMYWYQQKSSQAPKLLFHYYDKDFNNEADTPDNFQSRRPNTSFCFLDIRSPGLGDTAMYLCATRGAGPQHFGDGTRLSIL.

The J gene is TRBJ2-5, the V gene TRBV13; D possibly corresponds to TRBD2 (6 bases). Trimming cost V 4 bases and J 1 base, with 13 bases left between them. The CDR3 sequence is 15 residues long. From germline, CDR1 is PRHDT and CDR2 FYEKMQ (reference sequence). In DNA form, the CDR3 reads TGTGCCAGCAGCTCTATCCGGGACTCCCAAGAGACCCAGTACTTC. Its translation is CASSSIRDSQETQYF.

The chain links TRBV10-2 to TRBJ2-1; D ambiguous. CDR3 length: 12 amino acids. From germline, CDR1 is WSHSY and CDR2 SAAADI. Trimming pared 0 bases from V and 9 bases from J, leaving 6 bases between. The CDR3 here is CASSESKVEQFF. CDR3 bases: TGCGCCAGCAGTGAGTCGAAGGTTGAGCAGTTCTTC.

The sample holds many counts of this clonotype. The J gene is TRBJ2-6, the V gene TRBV10-3; TRBD1 aligns across 7 bases. Germline V gene sequence: CDR1 ENHRY, CDR2 SYGVKD. CDR3 length equals 17 residues. Losses at the gene ends were 6 bases for V and 2 bases for J; bases not matched to a gene: 10. DNA for the CDR3: TGTGCCATCAGGGGACAGCTAACTGTGACTGGGGCCAACGTCCTGACTTTC. Its translation is CAIRGQLTVTGANVLTF.

This clonotype was picked up many times. The chain uses TRBV28 and TRBJ2-2; D may be TRBD1 (6 bases). The CDR3 has 15 residues. The V gene's germline CDR1 is MDHEN and CDR2 SYDVKM. Trimming cost V 5 bases and J 5 bases, with 15 bases left between them. DNA of the CDR3: TGTGCCAGCAGTCCCGGCAGGGGATGGACCGGGGAGCTGTTTTTT. This translates into CASSPGRGWTGELFF. Filled out from reference TRBV28 and TRBJ2-2, the complete variable domain reads DVKVTQSSRYLVKRTGEKVFLECVQDMDHENMFWYRQDPGLGLRLIYFSYDVKMKEKGDIPEGYSVSREKKERFSLILESASTNQTSMYLCASSPGRGWTGELFFGEGSRLTVL.

The sample holds a few counts of this clonotype. This chain links TRBV5-4 with TRBJ2-3, with 9 bases fitting TRBD2. Germline V CDR1 and CDR2: SGHNT, YYREEE (reference sequence). This CDR3 is built from 15 residues. The V gene end was trimmed by 2 bases and the J gene end by 6 bases; junction bases not matched to a gene: 7. CDR3: CASSLPGTSRDTQYF. The CDR3 nucleotides are TGTGCCAGCAGCTTACCCGGGACTAGCAGGGATACGCAGTATTTT.

This clonotype was counted between two and nine times. The rearrangement joins TRBV4-1 to TRBJ2-1, with 7 bases fitting TRBD2. The CDR3 spans 16 residues. The germline V gene has CDR1 MGHRA and CDR2 YSYEKL. J gave up 4 bases and V 1 base, and 7 bases lay outside the gene matches. This CDR3 is CASSQVLATTYNEQFF. CDR3 bases: TGCGCCAGCAGCCAAGTACTAGCGACTACATACAATGAGCAGTTCTTC.

The rearrangement joins TRBV13 to TRBJ2-5; 7 bases are a match to TRBD2. This CDR3 region has 19 residues. Germline V gene lookup returns CDR1 PRHDT and CDR2 FYEKMQ (reference sequence). The CDR3 here is CTRSWTSLGAGPHQETQYF. The DNA for the CDR3 is TGTACCCGCAGCTGGACTAGTTTGGGCGCCGGGCCCCACCAAGAGACCCAGTACTTC.

The rearrangement links TRBV28 to TRBJ2-7; D is unclear. This CDR3 has 17 amino acids. Trimming pared 3 bases from V and 4 bases from J, leaving 22 bases between. Per the germline V gene, CDR1 is MDHEN and CDR2 is SYDVKM. The CDR3 reads CASSFSLSLDLKYEQYF. DNA for the CDR3: TGTGCCAGCAGTTTTTCCCTATCCCTGGACCTGAAGTACGAGCAGTACTTC.

This clonotype was recorded many times. This chain connects TRBV12-3 or TRBV12-4 to TRBJ2-7; no firm D call. The CDR3 length is 11 residues. V lost 6 bases and J lost 2, with 5 bases in between. CDR3 DNA sequence: TGTGCCAGCAGCAACACCTACGAGCAGTACTTC. Translation: CASSNTYEQYF.

At least ten counts were recorded for this clonotype. The V and J genes are TRBV20-1 and TRBJ2-7; 12 positions match TRBD2. J gave up 1 base and V 3 bases, and 7 bases lay outside the gene matches. The V gene's germline CDR1 is DFQATT and CDR2 SNEGSKA (reference sequence). The CDR3 spans 16 residues. The CDR3 DNA reads TGCAGTGCTAGGCCATTACTAGCGGGGGGATCCTACGAGCAGTACTTC. It is translated as CSARPLLAGGSYEQYF.

There are a few counts of this clonotype. The V gene is TRBV5-5, the J gene TRBJ1-1, with D possibly being TRBD1 (5 bases). Germline V lookup: CDR1 SGHKS, CDR2 YYEKEE (reference sequence). V lost 4 bases and J 4 bases, leaving 14 bases between the germline ends. CDR3 length: 14 amino acids. CDR3 nucleotide sequence: TGTGCCAGCAGCCTACAACGTAGGGGCACTGAAGCTTTCTTT. This gives the protein CASSLQRRGTEAFF.

This rearrangement joins TRBV7-6 to TRBJ2-3; TRBD2 is a possible D gene (5 bases). The CDR3 is 14 residues long. V was pared by 5 bases and J by 0 bases, with 9 bases between. CDR1 is SGHVS and CDR2 is FNYEAQ in the germline V gene. Here the CDR3 reads CASSPGISTDTQYF. The CDR3 region has the DNA TGTGCCAGCAGCCCCGGGATTAGCACAGATACGCAGTATTTT.